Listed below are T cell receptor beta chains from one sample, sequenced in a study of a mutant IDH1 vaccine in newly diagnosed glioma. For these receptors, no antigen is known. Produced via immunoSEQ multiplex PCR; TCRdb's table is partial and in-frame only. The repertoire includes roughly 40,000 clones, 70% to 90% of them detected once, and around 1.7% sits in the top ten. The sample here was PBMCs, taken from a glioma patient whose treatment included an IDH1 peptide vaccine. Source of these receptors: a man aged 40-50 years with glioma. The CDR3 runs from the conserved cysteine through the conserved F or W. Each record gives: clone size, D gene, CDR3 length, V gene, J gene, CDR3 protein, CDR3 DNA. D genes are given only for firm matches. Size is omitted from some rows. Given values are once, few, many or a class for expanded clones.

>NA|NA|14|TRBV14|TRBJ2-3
CASSHWSVGNTQYF
TGTGCCAGCAGCCACTGGTCCGTGGGCAATACGCAGTATTTT
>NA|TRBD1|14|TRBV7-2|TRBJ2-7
CASSFWTGAYEQYF
TGTGCCAGCAGCTTCTGGACAGGGGCCTACGAGCAGTACTTC
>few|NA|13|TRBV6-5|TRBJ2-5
CASSRSSRETQYF
TGTGCCAGCAGCAGGTCATCCCGGGAGACCCAGTACTTC
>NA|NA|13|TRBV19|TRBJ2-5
CASNGYSQETQYF
TGTGCCAGTAATGGGTACAGTCAAGAGACCCAGTACTTC
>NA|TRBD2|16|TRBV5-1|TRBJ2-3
CASGTSGRLGTDTQYF
TGCGCCAGCGGGACTAGCGGGAGGCTGGGGACAGATACGCAGTATTTT
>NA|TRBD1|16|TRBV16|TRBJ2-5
CASSDRPGQGAKTQYF
TGTGCCAGCAGCGACAGGCCGGGACAGGGGGCGAAGACCCAGTACTTC
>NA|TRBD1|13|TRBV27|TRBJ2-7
CASSWTGAYEQYF
TGTGCCAGCAGTTGGACAGGAGCCTACGAGCAGTACTTC
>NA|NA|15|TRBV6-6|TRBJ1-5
CASSSRLNSNQPQHF
TGTGCCAGCAGTTCCCGACTCAATAGCAATCAGCCCCAGCATTTT
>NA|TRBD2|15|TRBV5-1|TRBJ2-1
CASSQLAGVSNEQFF
TGCGCCAGCAGCCAATTAGCGGGAGTATCCAATGAGCAGTTCTTC
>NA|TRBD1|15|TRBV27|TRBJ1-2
CASSLTGVGIYGYTF
TGTGCCAGCAGTTTGACAGGGGTTGGGATTTATGGCTACACCTTC
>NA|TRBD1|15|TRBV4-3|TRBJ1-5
CASSPRQGDNQPQHF
TGCGCCAGCAGCCCTCGACAGGGGGACAATCAGCCCCAGCATTTT
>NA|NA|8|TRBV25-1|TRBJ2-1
CASSSYFF
TGTGCCAGCAGTAGCTATTTCTTC
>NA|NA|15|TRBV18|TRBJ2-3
CASSPMNRVADTQYF
TGTGCCAGCTCCCCGATGAACAGGGTGGCGGATACGCAGTATTTT
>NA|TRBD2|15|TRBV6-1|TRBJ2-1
CASSRTSGRYNEQFF
TGTGCCAGCAGCAGAACTAGCGGGAGGTACAATGAGCAGTTCTTC
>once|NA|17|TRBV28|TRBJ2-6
CASSHAAEAPGANVLTF
TGTGCCAGCAGCCATGCCGCCGAAGCTCCTGGGGCCAACGTCCTGACTTTC
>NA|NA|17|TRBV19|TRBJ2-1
CASSIVIGTSSYNEQFF
TGTGCCAGTAGTATAGTAATAGGAACTAGCAGCTACAATGAGCAGTTCTTC
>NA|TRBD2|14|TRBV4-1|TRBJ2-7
CASSPRLAGSEQYF
TGCGCCAGCAGCCCGCGACTAGCGGGAAGCGAGCAGTACTTC
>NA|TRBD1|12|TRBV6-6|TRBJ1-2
CASADRGYGYTF
TGTGCCAGCGCGGACAGGGGCTATGGCTACACCTTC
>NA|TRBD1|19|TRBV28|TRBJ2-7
CASSSVPDRVSLQVYEQYF
TGTGCCAGCAGTTCCGTCCCGGACAGGGTTTCCCTCCAGGTCTACGAGCAGTACTTC
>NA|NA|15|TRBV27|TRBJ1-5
CASSFRRDSNQPQHF
TGTGCCAGCAGTTTCCGGAGGGACAGCAATCAGCCCCAGCATTTT
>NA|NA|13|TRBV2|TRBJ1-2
CASSNGPRGGYTF
TGTGCCAGCAGTAATGGGCCCCGCGGGGGCTACACCTTC
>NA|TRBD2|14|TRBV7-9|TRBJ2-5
CASSPSGGVETQYF
TGTGCCAGCAGTCCTAGCGGGGGCGTTGAGACCCAGTACTTC
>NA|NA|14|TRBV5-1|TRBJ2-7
CASSFQGSSYEQYF
TGCGCCAGCAGCTTCCAGGGGAGCTCCTACGAGCAGTACTTC
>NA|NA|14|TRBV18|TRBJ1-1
CASSPQTGSTEAFF
TGTGCCAGCTCACCACAAACAGGGTCCACTGAAGCTTTCTTT
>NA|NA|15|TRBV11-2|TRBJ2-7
CASSLGLSGSYEQYF
TGTGCCAGCAGCTTAGGTCTTAGCGGATCCTACGAGCAGTACTTC
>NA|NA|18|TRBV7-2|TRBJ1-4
CASSTQTGRAGRNEKLFF
TGTGCCAGCAGCACCCAAACGGGGAGAGCAGGCCGGAATGAAAAACTGTTTTTT
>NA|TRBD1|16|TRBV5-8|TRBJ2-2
CASSSGQNPNTGELFF
TGTGCCAGCAGTTCGGGACAGAATCCCAACACCGGGGAGCTGTTTTTT
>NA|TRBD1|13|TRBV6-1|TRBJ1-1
CAGGSLDRVEAFF
TGTGCCGGGGGGTCATTAGACAGGGTTGAAGCTTTCTTT
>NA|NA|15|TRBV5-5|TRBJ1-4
CASSIGLATNEKLFF
TGTGCCAGCAGCATAGGACTGGCAACTAATGAAAAACTGTTTTTT
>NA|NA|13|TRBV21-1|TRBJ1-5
CASRVDRGQPQHF
TGTGCCAGCAGGGTTGACAGGGGACAGCCCCAGCATTTT
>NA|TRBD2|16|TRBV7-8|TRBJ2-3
CASSFRLAGDTDTQYF
TGTGCCAGCAGCTTTCGACTAGCGGGCGACACAGATACGCAGTATTTT
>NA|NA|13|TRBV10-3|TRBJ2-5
CAISGAVQETQYF
TGTGCCATCAGTGGGGCAGTCCAAGAGACCCAGTACTTC
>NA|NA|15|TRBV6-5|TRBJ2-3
CASSFYSSSTDTQYF
TGTGCCAGCAGTTTCTACAGTTCTAGCACAGATACGCAGTATTTT
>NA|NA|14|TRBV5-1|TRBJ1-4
CASSLGSTNEKLFF
TGCGCCAGCAGCTTGGGATCAACTAATGAAAAACTGTTTTTT
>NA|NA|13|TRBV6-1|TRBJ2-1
CASSESGLGVQFF
TGTGCCAGCAGCGAATCGGGGCTGGGCGTGCAGTTCTTC
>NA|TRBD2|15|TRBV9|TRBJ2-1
CASSAVGLGGNEQFF
TGTGCCAGCAGCGCCGTGGGACTAGGGGGGAATGAGCAGTTCTTC
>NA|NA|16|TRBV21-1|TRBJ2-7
CASSNNSGMTSYEQYF
TGTGCCAGCAGCAATAATAGCGGGATGACCTCCTACGAGCAGTACTTC
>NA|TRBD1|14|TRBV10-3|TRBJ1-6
CAITGGAYNSPLHF
TGTGCCATTACAGGGGGCGCCTATAATTCACCCCTCCACTTT
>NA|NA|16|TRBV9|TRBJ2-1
CASSDGGQYSYNEQFF
TGTGCCAGCAGCGACGGGGGCCAGTACTCCTACAATGAGCAGTTCTTC
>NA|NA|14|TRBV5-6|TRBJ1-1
CASSRGRRNTEAFF
TGTGCCAGCAGCCGGGGACGGCGGAACACTGAAGCTTTCTTT
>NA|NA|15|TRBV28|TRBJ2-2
CASEPGHANTGELFF
TGTGCCAGCGAACCGGGACACGCGAACACCGGGGAGCTGTTTTTT
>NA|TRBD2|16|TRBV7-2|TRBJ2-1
CASSLGGTSGRNEQFF
TGTGCCAGCAGCTTAGGCGGGACTAGCGGGAGGAATGAGCAGTTCTTC
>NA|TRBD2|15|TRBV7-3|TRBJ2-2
CASSLPSGMAGELFF
TGTGCCAGCAGCTTACCTAGCGGGATGGCCGGGGAGCTGTTTTTT
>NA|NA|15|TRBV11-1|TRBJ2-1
CASSFRDLWGNEQFF
TGTGCCAGCAGCTTCCGGGACTTATGGGGGAATGAGCAGTTCTTC
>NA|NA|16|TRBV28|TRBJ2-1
CASSSNVGQYYNEQFF
TGTGCCAGCAGTTCCAACGTCGGACAATATTACAATGAGCAGTTCTTC
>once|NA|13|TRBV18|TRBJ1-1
CASSEQSDTEAFF
TGTGCCAGCTCCGAACAAAGTGACACTGAAGCTTTCTTT